This TCR beta chain stems from a study of blood T cell repertoires in COVID-19. Background on the study: Specimens from acute and convalescent COVID-19 originated in the United States, Italy and Spain. The cDNA or gDNA used as material had been derived from T cells, B-cell-depleted T cells, or PBMCs.

The germline V and J ends were trimmed by 8 bases and 5 bases, with 15 bases remaining between them. The CDR3 totals 13 residues. Enrolled during active infection, Seattle patients were then followed longitudinally. In the authors' workflow: Nucleated cell counts were estimated from reference gene primer amplification. Assay used: immunoSEQ multiplex PCR; TCRdb lists only in-frame clones, some missing. V, J and clone size are those of that table, while D and trimming were read from the DNA. The sample carries over 200,000 clones, about 93% recorded once. This TCR was recovered from a man in his sixties with COVID-19, enrolled during active disease. Material: peripheral blood. This sequence joins TRBV12-3 or TRBV12-4 and TRBJ1-1; the D is unclear. CDR3 region: CASLRRDDTEAFF. The CDR3 coding sequence is TGTGCCAGCCTTCGGAGGGATGATACTGAAGCTTTCTTT.